This TCR beta chain was captured by sequencing in a study of T cell responses to AZD1222 COVID-19 vaccine. Study as a whole: Second-dose timings of about 4 or about 12 weeks were pooled.

The assay was immunoSEQ multiplex PCR, and TCRdb's table has in-frame clones only and misses some. The table lists 78,000 or so clones, approximately 90% of them singletons, with approximately 19% in the top ten. Study observations and caveats: Spike-specific TCR depth and breadth grew after two AZD1222 doses. In a largely white British group with more females than males, clonal diversity was possibly underestimated.

The CDR3 loop spans 15 amino acids. The V segment lost 0 bases and the J segment 8 bases; nucleotides outside the gene matches: 2. Germline values: CDR1 MNHEY, CDR2 SVGAGI. Comment on this clone: Its antigen is not identified.

V and J are TRBV6-5 and TRBJ2-1; 12 bases align to TRBD2. The sample consisted of peripheral blood, taken on day 0 of AZD1222 vaccination. The receptor comes from an adult in good health. The CDR3 loop reads CASSYSTSGSHEQFF. The DNA for the CDR3 is TGTGCCAGCAGTTACTCGACTAGCGGGAGCCATGAGCAGTTCTTC.